Listed here are 13 T cell receptor beta chains from one sample, sequenced in a study of blood T cells in healthy people across ages (dated by TCRdb to 2013 to 2016). Receptors were amplified or captured by 5' RACE. These reads were obtained on an Illumina HiSeq 2500. A second about 7 to 11 cycle PCR used a sample-barcoded 5' primer and a J-beta primer mix. TCRdb reanalyzed the raw reads on its own, using fastp at Q25 for trimming and MiXCR for clone calling, and kept in-frame beta chains. Each entry is one CDR3 protein sequence, shown with its most common DNA and genes. In this sample the table shows more than 800,000 distinct CDR3 sequences, 35% to 50% of which occur a single time. The ten top clones hold approximately 17% of the sample. The sample was blood. Receptors were obtained from a woman aged 60 to 75 in good health.

This clonotype was recorded a few times. The chain couples TRBV25-1 to TRBJ2-1; D possibly corresponds to TRBD1 (6 bases). Per germline, CDR1 MGHDK and CDR2 SYGVNS. The CDR3 sequence is 16 residues long. Trimming removed 6 bases from V and 5 bases from J, with 20 bases in between. CDR3 in amino acids: CASRLKPWTADNEQFF. In DNA, the CDR3 is TGTGCCAGCAGGTTAAAACCATGGACAGCCGACAATGAGCAGTTCTTC.

The V gene is TRBV20-1, the J gene TRBJ2-3; 11 bases agree with TRBD2. CDR3 length: 16 amino acids. V shed 3 bases and J 0 bases; nucleotides not matched to a gene: 5. Germline CDR1 and CDR2: DFQATT and SNEGSKA (reference sequence). The chain's CDR3 is CSASSGRAASTDTQYF. The CDR3 bases are TGCAGTGCTAGTAGCGGGAGGGCCGCAAGCACAGATACGCAGTATTTT.

This clonotype was observed a handful of times. The chain joins TRBV7-9 to TRBJ1-4; D might be TRBD1 (5 bases). The CDR3 loop spans 14 amino acids. Trimming removed 6 bases at V and 6 bases at J, with 14 bases between. Germline assignment: CDR1 SEHNR and CDR2 FQNEAQ (reference sequence). The CDR3 loop is CASRSKTGDEKLFF. CDR3 sequence (DNA): TGTGCCAGCAGGTCAAAAACAGGAGATGAAAAACTGTTTTTT.

The V gene is TRBV5-5, the J gene TRBJ2-7, with 8 nucleotides matching TRBD2. The CDR3 extends over 16 amino acids. The germline gives CDR1 SGHKS, CDR2 YYEKEE (reference sequence). V shed 4 bases, J shed 2 bases, and the junction held 11 bases outside the gene matches. This chain's CDR3 is CASSPDSSGSAYEQYF. Here the CDR3 DNA reads TGTGCCAGCAGCCCGGACAGCAGCGGGAGTGCCTACGAGCAGTACTTC.

Worth noting for this clonotype: This may stem from a read error, because a much larger clone lies one nucleotide away. This rearrangement joins TRBV20-1 to TRBJ2-3; D uncertain. Germline V lookup: CDR1 DFQATT, CDR2 SNEGSKA (reference sequence). With 3 bases removed from V and 0 bases from J, the gap between germline ends came to 13 bases. The CDR3 loop spans 15 amino acids. CDR3 in DNA: TGCAGTGCTAGCGCACCGAGAGCTAGCACAGATACGCAGTATTTT. Translation: CSASAPRASTDTQYF.

Only a few counts were recorded for this clonotype. V usage is TRBV28 and J usage is TRBJ2-3, with D perhaps TRBD2 (6 bases). The CDR3 has 15 amino acids. The ends were cut back, 3 bases at V and 2 bases at J, with 12 bases in the middle. The germline CDR1 and CDR2 sequences are MDHEN and SYDVKM. The CDR3 is CASSFPGGPTDTQYF. CDR3 sequence (DNA): TGTGCCAGCAGTTTCCCCGGAGGGCCCACAGATACGCAGTATTTT.

This clonotype was seen repeatedly, ten times or more. This rearrangement joins TRBV7-9 to TRBJ2-5, with 13 bases fitting TRBD2. The ends lost 4 bases at V and 11 bases at J; junction bases unmatched: 16. Germline V lookup: CDR1 SEHNR, CDR2 FQNEAQ (reference sequence). The CDR3 is 17 amino acids. The CDR3 DNA reads TGTGCCAGCAGCTCAGGACTAGCGGGAGCGTCAATGTTCGGGCAGTACTTC. Protein sequence: CASSSGLAGASMFGQYF.

The chain has TRBV24-1 and TRBJ2-1; D is perhaps TRBD2 (7 bases). Trimming removed 12 bases at V and 5 bases at J, with 19 bases between. Germline CDR1 reads KGHDR; CDR2 reads SFDVKD. The CDR3 has 14 residues. This CDR3 is CAAGGSGANNEQFF. The CDR3 region has the DNA TGTGCCGCCGGGGGGTCAGGGGCTAACAATGAGCAGTTCTTC.

The V and J genes are TRBV28 and TRBJ2-1, with D maybe TRBD2 (6 bases). The ends were cut back, 3 bases at V and 7 bases at J, with 16 bases in the middle. The CDR3 totals 15 residues. Germline V CDR1 and CDR2: MDHEN, SYDVKM. CDR3 residues: CASSFAGWLQNEQFF. The CDR3 DNA reads as TGTGCCAGCAGTTTTGCGGGATGGTTACAAAATGAGCAGTTCTTC.

The rearrangement joins TRBV20-1 to TRBJ2-7; 14 bases agree with TRBD2. The junction had 11 bases not matched to a gene; V was cut back by 5 bases and J by 5 bases. CDR3 length equals 16 residues. The germline CDR1 and CDR2 sequences are DFQATT and SNEGSKA (reference sequence). The CDR3 bases are TGCAGTGCTGATGGACTAGCGGGAGGCCGTTCCGACGAGCAGTACTTC. The encoded protein is CSADGLAGGRSDEQYF.

This chain links TRBV6-2 or TRBV6-3 with TRBJ1-4; tentative D call: TRBD1 (5 bases). CDR3 size: 13 residues. Germline values: CDR1 MNHEY, CDR2 SVGEGT. Trimming left V 6 bases short and J 8 bases short, with 13 bases between. The CDR3 here is CASSPRDWEKLFF. CDR3 in DNA: TGTGCCAGCAGCCCTCGGGACTGGGAAAAACTGTTTTTT.

This chain uses TRBV28 with TRBJ2-7, with 9 bases matching TRBD1. The V segment lost 4 bases and the J segment 4 bases; nucleotides outside the gene matches: 8. CDR3 size: 15 residues. Per the germline V gene, CDR1 is MDHEN and CDR2 is SYDVKM. In nucleotides, the CDR3 is TGTGCCAGCAGTTCCACTATGGGACAGGGTTACGAGCAGTACTTC. The encoded protein is CASSSTMGQGYEQYF.

This sequence joins TRBV5-1 and TRBJ2-1, with no clear D. V lost 0 bases, J lost 2 bases, and 12 bases lay in between. This CDR3 is built from 16 residues. Germline CDR1 is SGHRS and CDR2 is YFSETQ. This CDR3 is CASSLVSTHPYNEQFF. CDR3 in DNA: TGCGCCAGCAGCTTGGTATCCACACACCCCTACAATGAGCAGTTCTTC. Filled out from reference TRBV5-1 and TRBJ2-1, the complete variable domain reads KAGVTQTPRYLIKTRGQQVTLSCSPISGHRSVSWYQQTPGQGLQFLFEYFSETQRNKGNFPGRFSGRQFSNSRSEMNVSTLELGDSALYLCASSLVSTHPYNEQFFGPGTRLTVL.